Sequencing of this T cell receptor beta chain was carried out in a study of T cells in Graves' hyperthyroidism and ophthalmopathy. Template material for amplifying TCR beta CDR3 regions consisted of RNA transcripts. A first-round RT-PCR of the TCR CDR3 used the HTBI primer set. TCRdb called the multiplex PCR reads again in MiXCR, with one record for every CDR3 protein. The table has roughly 580,000 distinct CDR3 sequences, approximately 15% seen once. This clonotype was seen many times. CDR3 length: 14 residues. V trimming: 8 bases; J trimming: 4 bases; junction bases outside the gene matches: 8. Per the germline V gene, CDR1 is LNHDA and CDR2 is SQIVND (reference sequence).

The origin of this receptor is a woman aged 25 to 45 with Graves' hyperthyroidism that later progressed to Graves' ophthalmopathy. This chain connects TRBV19 to TRBJ1-1; 9 bases are shared with TRBD1. Sequences were obtained from blood. CDR3 sequence: CASEQTGGITEAFF. CDR3 DNA sequence: TGTGCCAGTGAACAGACAGGGGGAATCACTGAAGCTTTCTTT.